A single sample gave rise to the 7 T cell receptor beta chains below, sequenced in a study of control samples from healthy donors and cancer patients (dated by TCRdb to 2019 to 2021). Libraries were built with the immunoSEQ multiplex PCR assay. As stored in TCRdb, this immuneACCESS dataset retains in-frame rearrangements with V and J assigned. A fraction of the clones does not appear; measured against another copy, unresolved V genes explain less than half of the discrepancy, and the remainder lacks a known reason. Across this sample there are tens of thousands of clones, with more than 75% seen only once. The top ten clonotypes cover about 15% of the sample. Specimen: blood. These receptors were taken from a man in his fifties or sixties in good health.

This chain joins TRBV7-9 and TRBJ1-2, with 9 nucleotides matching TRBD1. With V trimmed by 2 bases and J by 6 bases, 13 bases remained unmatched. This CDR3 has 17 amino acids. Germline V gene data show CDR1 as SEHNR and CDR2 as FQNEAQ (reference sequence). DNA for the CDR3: TGTGCCAGCAGCTTATTTTTGACCAGGGACAGGGTCGATGGCTACACCTTC. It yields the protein CASSLFLTRDRVDGYTF.

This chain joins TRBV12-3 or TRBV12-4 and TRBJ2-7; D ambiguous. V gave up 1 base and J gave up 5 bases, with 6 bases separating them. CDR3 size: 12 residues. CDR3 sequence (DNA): TGTGCCAGCAGTTTAGGAGTCCACGAGCAGTACTTC. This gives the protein CASSLGVHEQYF.

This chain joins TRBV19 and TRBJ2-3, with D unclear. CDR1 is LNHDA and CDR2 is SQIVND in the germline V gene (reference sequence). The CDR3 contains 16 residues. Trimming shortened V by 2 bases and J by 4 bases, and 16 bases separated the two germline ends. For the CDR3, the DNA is TGTGCCAGTAGTATATCTCTCAGACGAACCGCAGATACGCAGTATTTT. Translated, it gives CASSISLRRTADTQYF. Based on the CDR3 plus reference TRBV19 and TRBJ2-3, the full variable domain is DGGITQSPKYLFRKEGQNVTLSCEQNLNHDAMYWYRQDPGQGLRLIYYSQIVNDFQKGDIAEGYSVSREKKESFPLTVTSAQKNPTAFYLCASSISLRRTADTQYFGPGTRLTVL.

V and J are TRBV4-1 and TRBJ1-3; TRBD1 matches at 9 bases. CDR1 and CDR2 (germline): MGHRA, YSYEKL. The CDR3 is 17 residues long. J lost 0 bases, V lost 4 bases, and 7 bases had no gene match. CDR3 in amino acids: CASSPNPTGGSGNTIYF. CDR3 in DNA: TGCGCCAGCAGCCCAAATCCGACAGGGGGCTCTGGAAACACCATATATTTT.

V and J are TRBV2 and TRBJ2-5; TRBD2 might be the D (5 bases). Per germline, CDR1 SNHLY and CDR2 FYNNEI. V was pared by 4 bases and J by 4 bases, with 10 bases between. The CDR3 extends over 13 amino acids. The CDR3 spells CASSGGGRETQYF. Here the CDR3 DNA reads TGTGCCAGCAGTGGAGGAGGACGAGAGACCCAGTACTTC.

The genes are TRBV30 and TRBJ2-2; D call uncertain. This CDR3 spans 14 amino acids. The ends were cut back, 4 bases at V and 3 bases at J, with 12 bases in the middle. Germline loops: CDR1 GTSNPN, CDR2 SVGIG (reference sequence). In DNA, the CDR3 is TGTGCCTGGACCATCGGGTGGGACACCGGGGAGCTGTTTTTT. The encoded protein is CAWTIGWDTGELFF.

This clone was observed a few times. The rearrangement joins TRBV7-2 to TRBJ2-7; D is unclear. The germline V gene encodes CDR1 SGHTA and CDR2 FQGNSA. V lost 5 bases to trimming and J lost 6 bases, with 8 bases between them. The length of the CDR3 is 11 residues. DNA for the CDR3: TGTGCCAGCAGCGCCAGCTTCGAGCAGTACTTC. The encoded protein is CASSASFEQYF. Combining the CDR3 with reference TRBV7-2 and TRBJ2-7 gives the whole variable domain GAGVSQSPSNKVTEKGKDVELRCDPISGHTALYWYRQSLGQGLEFLIYFQGNSAPDKSGLPSDRFSAERTGGSVSTLTIQRTQQEDSAVYLCASSASFEQYFGPGTRLTVT.